This TCR beta chain was recovered during a study of CD8 T cells in Susac syndrome. Germline trimming cut 4 bases from V and 7 bases from J; bases unmatched to any gene: 8. CDR3 length equals 16 residues. Germline lookup yields CDR1 MNHEY and CDR2 SVGEGT. Roughly 0.5 to 1 ug RNA was reverse transcribed with random hexamers. TCRdb passed the immunoSEQ multiplex PCR reads through MiXCR, listing each CDR3 protein once. The sample contains around 270,000 distinct CDR3 sequences, 75% to 85% of which appear only once. The patients serving as multiple sclerosis controls were treatment-naive. They had stable or active relapsing-remitting disease and fulfilled revised McDonald criteria. Negative isolation yielded CD4+ and CD8+ T cells, and FACS enriched TEMRA cells.

The sequence derives from a human donor with multiple sclerosis. Specimen: CD8+ T cells from PBMCs. The V call is TRBV6-2 or TRBV6-3, the J call TRBJ2-3; 13 nucleotides agree with TRBD2. CDR3 sequence reads: CASSLPLAGGPYTQYF. CDR3 in DNA: TGTGCCAGCAGTTTACCACTAGCGGGAGGGCCATATACGCAGTATTTT.